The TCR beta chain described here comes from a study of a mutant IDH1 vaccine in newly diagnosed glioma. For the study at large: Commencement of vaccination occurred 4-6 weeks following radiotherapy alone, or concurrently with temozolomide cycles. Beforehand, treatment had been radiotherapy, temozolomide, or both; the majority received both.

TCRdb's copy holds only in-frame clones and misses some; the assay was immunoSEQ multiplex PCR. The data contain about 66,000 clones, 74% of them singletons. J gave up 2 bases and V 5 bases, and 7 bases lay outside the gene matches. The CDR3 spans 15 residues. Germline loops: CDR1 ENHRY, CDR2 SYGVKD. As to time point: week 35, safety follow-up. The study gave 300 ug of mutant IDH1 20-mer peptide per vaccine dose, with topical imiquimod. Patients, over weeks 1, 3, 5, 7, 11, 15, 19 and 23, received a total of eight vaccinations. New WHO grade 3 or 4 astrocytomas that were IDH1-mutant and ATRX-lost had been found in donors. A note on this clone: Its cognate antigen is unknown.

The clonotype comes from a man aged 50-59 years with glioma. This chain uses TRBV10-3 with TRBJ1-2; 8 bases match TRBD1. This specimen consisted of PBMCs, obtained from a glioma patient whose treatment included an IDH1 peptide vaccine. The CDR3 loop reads CAISTGQGRNYGYTF. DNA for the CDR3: TGTGCCATCAGTACCGGACAGGGTAGAAACTATGGCTACACCTTC.